Included here is one TCR beta chain sequence, with context. Patients at the Seattle site were enrolled during active infection and followed longitudinally. Original data processing: Amplified reference gene primers provided the basis for estimating nucleated cell counts. Libraries were prepared by immunoSEQ multiplex PCR; TCRdb keeps only in-frame clonotypes and omits some of them. For V, J and clone size, that table is used; D and trimming come from the DNA. The sample holds 350,000 to 500,000 clones, approximately 90% seen once. This sample is part of a study of blood T cell repertoires in COVID-19. Across the study: From T cells, B-cell-depleted T cells, or PBMCs came the material, which was cDNA or gDNA.

Germline V gene lookup returns CDR1 SGHAT and CDR2 FQDESV (reference sequence). The ends lost 1 base at V and 3 bases at J; junction bases unmatched: 6. The CDR3 length is 15 residues. This receptor was obtained from a young man with COVID-19, enrolled during active disease. The chain is built from TRBV11-1 and TRBJ2-7, with 7 bases aligning to TRBD2. Sequences were obtained from peripheral blood. Here the CDR3 reads CASSLGLRGDYEQYF. The DNA of the CDR3 is TGTGCCAGCAGCTTAGGACTTCGGGGGGACTACGAGCAGTACTTC.